This T cell receptor (beta chain) emerged from a study of control samples from healthy donors and cancer patients. CDR1 SGDLS and CDR2 YYNGEE come from the germline V gene. This CDR3 has 16 residues. V gave up 0 bases and J gave up 9 bases, with 16 bases separating them. The protocol was immunoSEQ multiplex PCR, while the TCRdb copy is restricted to in-frame clones and leaves out a portion. Here the sample spans some 150,000 clones, around 90% being singletons. Sequenced material: blood. The TCR sequence derives from a man between 25 and 39 years old in good health. The chain is built from TRBV9 and TRBJ1-6; the D is unclear. CDR3 sequence (DNA): TGTGCCAGCAGCGTAGGTCGGCTGGGTAAGGGTTCACCCCTCCACTTT. Amino acids: CASSVGRLGKGSPLHF.